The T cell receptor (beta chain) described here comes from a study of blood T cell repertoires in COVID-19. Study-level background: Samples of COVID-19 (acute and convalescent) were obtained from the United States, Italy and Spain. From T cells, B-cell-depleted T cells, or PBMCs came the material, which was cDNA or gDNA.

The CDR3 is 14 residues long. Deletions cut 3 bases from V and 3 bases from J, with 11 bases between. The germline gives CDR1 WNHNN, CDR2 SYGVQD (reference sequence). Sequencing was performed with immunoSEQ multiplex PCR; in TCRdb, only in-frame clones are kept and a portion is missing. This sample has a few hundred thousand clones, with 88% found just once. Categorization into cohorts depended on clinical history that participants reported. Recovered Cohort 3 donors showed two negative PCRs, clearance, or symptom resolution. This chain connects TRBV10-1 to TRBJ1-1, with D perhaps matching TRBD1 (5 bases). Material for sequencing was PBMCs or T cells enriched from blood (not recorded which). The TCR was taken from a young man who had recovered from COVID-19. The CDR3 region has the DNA TGCGCCAGCAGTGAACAGGTTGGGGACACTGAAGCTTTCTTT. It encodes CASSEQVGDTEAFF.